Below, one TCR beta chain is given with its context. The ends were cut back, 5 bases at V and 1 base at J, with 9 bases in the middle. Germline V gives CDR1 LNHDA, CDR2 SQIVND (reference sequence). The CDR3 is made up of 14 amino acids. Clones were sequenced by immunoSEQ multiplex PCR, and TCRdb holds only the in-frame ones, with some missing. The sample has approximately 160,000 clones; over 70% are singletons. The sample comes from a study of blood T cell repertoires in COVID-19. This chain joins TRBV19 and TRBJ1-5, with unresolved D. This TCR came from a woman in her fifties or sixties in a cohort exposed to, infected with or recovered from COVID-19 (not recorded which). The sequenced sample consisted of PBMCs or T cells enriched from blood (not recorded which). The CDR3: CASSRRFSNQPQHF. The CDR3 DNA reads TGTGCCAGTAGTCGGAGGTTCAGCAATCAGCCCCAGCATTTT.